This T cell receptor (beta chain) was recorded in a study of cytomegalovirus exposure and HLA in healthy donors. Regarding this clone: The antigen is unknown.

Whole-study results and caveats: Follow-up analysis later connected one missense variant in DCLRE1C with trimming of TCR beta V- and J-genes. Altogether, 170 or so TCR beta chains were recorded as cytomegalovirus-associated. HLA allele associations emerged for around 16,000 TCR beta sequences in a later analysis, at 0.05 false discovery rate.

All donors participated as healthy donors of bone marrow. The PCR made use of 60 Vbeta and 13 Jbeta primers. Profiling relied on immunoSEQ multiplex PCR, and the TCRdb table lists in-frame clones only, not all of them. The sample has approximately 150,000 clones, roughly 10% seen once. Germline V gives CDR1 SEHNR, CDR2 FQNEAQ (reference sequence). The length of the CDR3 is 14 residues. The trim removed 7 bases at V and 6 bases at J, leaving 7 bases unmatched. The V call is TRBV7-9, the J call TRBJ2-1; 9 bases are a match to TRBD2. The material sequenced was PBMCs. The TCR was taken from a male donor in good health and CMV-seronegative. The CDR3 DNA is TGTGCCAGCAACCATGAGCGGGGGGTCAATGAGCAGTTCTTC. Its translation: CASNHERGVNEQFF.